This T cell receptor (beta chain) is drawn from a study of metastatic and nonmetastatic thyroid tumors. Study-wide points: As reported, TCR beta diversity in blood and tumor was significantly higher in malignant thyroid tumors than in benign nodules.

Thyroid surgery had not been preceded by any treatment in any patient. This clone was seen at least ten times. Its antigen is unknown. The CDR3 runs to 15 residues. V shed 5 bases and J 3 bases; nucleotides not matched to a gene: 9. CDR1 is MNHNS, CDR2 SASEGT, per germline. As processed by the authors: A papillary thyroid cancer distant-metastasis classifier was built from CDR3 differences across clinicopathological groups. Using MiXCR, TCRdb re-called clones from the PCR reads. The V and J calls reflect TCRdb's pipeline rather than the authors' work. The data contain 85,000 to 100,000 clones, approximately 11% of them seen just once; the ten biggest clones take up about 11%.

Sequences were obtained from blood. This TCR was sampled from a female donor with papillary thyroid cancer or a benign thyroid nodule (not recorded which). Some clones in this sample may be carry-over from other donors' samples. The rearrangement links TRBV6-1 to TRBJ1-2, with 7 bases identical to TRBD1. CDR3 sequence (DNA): TGTGCCAGCAGTACAGGGGCCCGAGAGGACTATGGCTACACCTTC. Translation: CASSTGAREDYGYTF.